The T cell receptor (beta chain) under discussion was sequenced for a study of CD8 T cells in ankylosing spondylitis listed by TCRdb under 2017. About the full investigation: The study set out to find disease-linked TCR variants by profiling T cell receptor beta repertoires in ankylosing spondylitis patients and healthy donors. The full study cohort was made up of 25 ankylosing spondylitis patients and 108 healthy donors. Peripheral blood was sampled, and synovial fluid was additionally collected from ankylosing spondylitis patients. Points the paper makes about the study in general: A TCR beta motif made up of several highly homologous amino acid variants appeared to be characteristic of blood from ankylosing spondylitis patients. The disease-linked clones were reported to be significantly enriched in matched synovial fluid samples from ankylosing spondylitis patients. Some motif variants had previously been reported in the synovial fluid and blood of reactive arthritis patients, which suggests shared mechanisms of disease initiation. The disease-linked clones had a CD8+ phenotype and were found at relatively low frequencies in peripheral blood.

The sample holds many counts of this clonotype. It lacks a known antigen. No base quality values were provided; no much bigger clone lies one nucleotide off. Deletion took 4 bases off V and 1 base off J, with a span of 8 bases between the germline ends. Per the germline V gene (reference sequence), SGHKS is the CDR1 and YYEKEE is the CDR2. Including the terminal cysteine and phenylalanine, the CDR3 comprises 13 residues. Only the CDR3 DNA is retained, 39 bases long and in frame from the first base. TCRdb names Illumina HiSeq 2500 as the instrument used. Quantitative 5'-RACE with molecular barcodes was used to prepare TCR beta libraries. For the original study's pipeline: A new computational method based on a probabilistic model of VDJ rearrangement was used to identify disease-linked TCR variants. The raw public data were reprocessed by TCRdb itself: fastp quality trimming at Q25, MiXCR clonotype calling, in-frame beta chains only. Under each unique CDR3 protein, matching rows form one entry showing the most common genes and DNA. These V and J calls derive from TCRdb rather than the authors' analysis. The sample has over 600,000 distinct CDR3 sequences on record, 15% to 20% of them singletons. Of the sample, 15% to 20% falls within the top ten clones.

Sequences were obtained from blood, either unsorted or a sorted T cell fraction (not recorded which). The rearrangement combines TRBV5-5 with TRBJ1-1, with no D gene named confidently. This receptor was identified in a male donor with ankylosing spondylitis. The nucleotide sequence reads as follows: TGTGCCAGCAGCGGGCGGACGAACACTGAAGCTTTCTTT. The resulting protein is CASSGRTNTEAFF.